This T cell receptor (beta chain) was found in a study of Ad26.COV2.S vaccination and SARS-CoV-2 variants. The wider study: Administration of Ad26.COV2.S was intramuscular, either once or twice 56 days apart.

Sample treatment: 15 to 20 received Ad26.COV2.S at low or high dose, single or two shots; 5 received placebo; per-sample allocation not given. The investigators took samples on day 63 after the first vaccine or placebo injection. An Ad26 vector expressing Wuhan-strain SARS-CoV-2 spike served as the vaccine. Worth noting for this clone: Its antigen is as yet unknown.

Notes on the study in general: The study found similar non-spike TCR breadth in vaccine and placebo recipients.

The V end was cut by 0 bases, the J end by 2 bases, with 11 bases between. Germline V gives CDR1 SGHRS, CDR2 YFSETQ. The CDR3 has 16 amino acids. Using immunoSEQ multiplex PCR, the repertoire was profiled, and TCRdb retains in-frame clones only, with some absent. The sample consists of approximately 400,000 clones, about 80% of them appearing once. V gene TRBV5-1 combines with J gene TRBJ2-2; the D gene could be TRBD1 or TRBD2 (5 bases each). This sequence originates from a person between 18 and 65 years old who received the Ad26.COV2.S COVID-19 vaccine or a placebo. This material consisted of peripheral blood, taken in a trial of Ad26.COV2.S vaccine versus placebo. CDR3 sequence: CASSLAWGTNTGELFF. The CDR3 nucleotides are TGCGCCAGCAGCTTGGCGTGGGGGACCAACACCGGGGAGCTGTTTTTT. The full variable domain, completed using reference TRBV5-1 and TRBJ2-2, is KAGVTQTPRYLIKTRGQQVTLSCSPISGHRSVSWYQQTPGQGLQFLFEYFSETQRNKGNFPGRFSGRQFSNSRSEMNVSTLELGDSALYLCASSLAWGTNTGELFFGEGSRLTVL.